This T cell receptor (beta chain) comes out of a study of neurological immune-mediated disorders. About the research overall: The disease course was relapsing-remitting in roughly 30 and secondary progressive in about 9% of the 34 multiple sclerosis patients.

Regarding the study as a whole: When the repertoires were grouped phylogenetically, those of 18 of the 34 multiple sclerosis patients came together in a single cluster of related CDR3 sequences, which points to a possible repertoire-level signature. While HTLV-1-associated myelopathy showed the greatest TCR clonal expansion, multiple sclerosis showed the least, falling below healthy controls.

At least ten counts were recorded for this clonotype. The antigen is unknown. The team produced cDNA through 5'RACE using 10-nucleotide random UMIs. TCRdb independently ran MiXCR on the 5' RACE reads; one entry per CDR3 protein. Seen here are about 46,000 distinct CDR3 sequences, just over 3% observed once, and the top ten hold about 15%. Sequenced: PBMCs. The TCR sequence derives from a woman in her fifties or sixties with multiple sclerosis.

The CDR3, as DNA: TGCAGTGCTAGAGATAGCAGGGGGCCTGGATACGAGCAGTACTTC. Translating gives CSARDSRGPGYEQYF. The chain employs TRBV20-1 and TRBJ2-7, with 8 bases aligning to TRBD1. The J segment lost 4 bases and the V segment lost 0 bases, leaving 8 bases of the junction unmatched. Germline V gene data show CDR1 as DFQATT and CDR2 as SNEGSKA (reference sequence). There are 15 residues in the CDR3.